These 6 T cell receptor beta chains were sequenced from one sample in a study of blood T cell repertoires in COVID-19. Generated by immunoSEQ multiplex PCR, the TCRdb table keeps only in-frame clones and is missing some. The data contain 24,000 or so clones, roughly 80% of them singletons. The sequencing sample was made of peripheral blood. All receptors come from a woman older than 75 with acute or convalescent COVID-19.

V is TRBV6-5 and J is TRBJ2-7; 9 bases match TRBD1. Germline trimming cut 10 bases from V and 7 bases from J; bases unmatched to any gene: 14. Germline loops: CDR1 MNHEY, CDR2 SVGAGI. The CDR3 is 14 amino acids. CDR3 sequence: CATSTGTGLGEQYF. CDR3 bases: TGTGCCACCTCGACCGGGACAGGGCTTGGAGAGCAGTACTTC.

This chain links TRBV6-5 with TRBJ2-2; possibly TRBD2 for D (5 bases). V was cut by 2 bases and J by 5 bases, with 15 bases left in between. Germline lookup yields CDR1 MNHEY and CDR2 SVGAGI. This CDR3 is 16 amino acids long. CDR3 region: CASSYSYGLQTGELFF. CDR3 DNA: TGTGCCAGCAGTTACAGCTACGGACTCCAGACCGGGGAGCTGTTTTTT.

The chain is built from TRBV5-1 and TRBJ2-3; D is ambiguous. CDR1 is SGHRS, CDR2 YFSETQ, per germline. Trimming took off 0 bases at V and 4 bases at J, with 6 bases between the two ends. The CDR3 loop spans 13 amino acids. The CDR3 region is CASSLERSDTQYF. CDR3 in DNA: TGCGCCAGCAGCTTGGAGAGGTCAGATACGCAGTATTTT.

CDR3 residues: CASSRLGGSGNTIYF. In nucleotides, the CDR3 is TGTGCCAGCAGCCGCCTGGGAGGTTCTGGAAACACCATATATTTT. The gene calls are TRBV11-2 and TRBJ1-3; D is unresolved. V gave up 5 bases and J gave up 1 base, with 12 bases separating them. The CDR3 spans 15 residues. CDR1 and CDR2 from the germline V gene are SGHAT and FQNNGV.

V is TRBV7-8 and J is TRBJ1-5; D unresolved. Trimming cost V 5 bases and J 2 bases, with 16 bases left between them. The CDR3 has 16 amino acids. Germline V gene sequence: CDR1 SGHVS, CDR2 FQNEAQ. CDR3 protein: CASSPFRGEGNQPQHF. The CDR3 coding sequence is TGTGCCAGCAGCCCCTTCCGCGGGGAAGGCAATCAGCCCCAGCATTTT. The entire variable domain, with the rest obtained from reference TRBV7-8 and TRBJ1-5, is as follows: GAGVSQSPRYKVAKRGQDVALRCDPISGHVSLFWYQQALGQGPEFLTYFQNEAQLDKSGLPSDRFFAERPEGSVSTLKIQRTQQEDSAVYLCASSPFRGEGNQPQHFGDGTRLSIL.

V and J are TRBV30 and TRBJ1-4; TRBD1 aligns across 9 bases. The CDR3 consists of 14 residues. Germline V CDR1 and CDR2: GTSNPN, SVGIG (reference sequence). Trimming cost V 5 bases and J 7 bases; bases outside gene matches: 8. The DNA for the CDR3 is TGTGCCTGGGGGACAGGGAGGACGGGTGAAAAACTGTTTTTT. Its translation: CAWGTGRTGEKLFF. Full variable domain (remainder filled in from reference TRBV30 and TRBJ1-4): SQTIHQWPATLVQPVGSPLSLECTVEGTSNPNLYWYRQAAGRGLQLLFYSVGIGQISSEVPQNLSASRPQDRQFILSSKKLLLSDSGFYLCAWGTGRTGEKLFFGSGTQLSVL.